The 16 T cell receptor beta chains below were found in one sample sequenced in a study of OX40 agonist ivuxolimab in advanced cancers. TCRdb's table, derived via immunoSEQ multiplex PCR, lists solely in-frame clones and lacks some. The sample yields tens of thousands of clones, under 85% seen once. This material consisted of CD4+ or CD8+ T cells sorted from blood, taken in a trial of the OX40 agonist ivuxolimab. These receptors were obtained from an adult with an advanced solid tumor such as melanoma, head and neck, liver or kidney cancer.

This clone has a handful of counts. The chain is built from TRBV18 and TRBJ2-5, with D perhaps being TRBD1 or TRBD2 (5 bases each). Trimming took off 3 bases at V and 7 bases at J, with 12 bases between the two ends. CDR1 and CDR2 (germline): KGHSH, LQKENI. The CDR3 totals 13 residues. DNA of the CDR3: TGTGCCAGCTCACCCGGGACCACAGGGACCCAGTACTTC. Its protein is CASSPGTTGTQYF.

The V call is TRBV19, the J call TRBJ2-4; D may match TRBD1 or TRBD2 (5 bases each). Germline CDR1 and CDR2: LNHDA and SQIVND (reference sequence). Trimming removed 6 bases from V and 2 bases from J, with 17 bases in between. This CDR3 spans 16 amino acids. The CDR3 loop is CASSQGRTISKNIQYF. As DNA, the CDR3 is TGTGCCAGTAGCCAGGGACGGACGATTTCCAAAAACATTCAGTACTTC.

This clone appeared once. The chain carries TRBV7-8 and TRBJ2-1, with 9 bases that match TRBD2. Germline V lookup: CDR1 SGHVS, CDR2 FQNEAQ. This CDR3 is 18 amino acids long. V shed 0 bases, J shed 0 bases, and the junction held 6 bases outside the gene matches. CDR3 sequence (DNA): TGTGCCAGCAGCTTAGCCAGACTAGCGGAACACTCCTACAATGAGCAGTTCTTC. Protein sequence: CASSLARLAEHSYNEQFF.

With regard to this clone: Distinct nucleotide sequences in the sample also encode this CDR3. This chain connects TRBV6-6 to TRBJ1-1; no clear D gene. Germline V gives CDR1 MNHNY, CDR2 SVGAGI (reference sequence). The CDR3 consists of 12 residues. Deletions cut 8 bases from V and 1 base from J, with 8 bases between. The CDR3 DNA is TGTGCCAGCTCCCCCAGGAACACTGAAGCTTTCTTT. Its protein product is CASSPRNTEAFF.

The chain combines TRBV27 with TRBJ2-1; TRBD2 matches 7 bases. The CDR3 loop spans 14 amino acids. V lost 5 bases and J lost 6; bases outside the gene matches: 7. Germline CDR1 and CDR2: MNHEY and SMNVEV (reference sequence). The CDR3 DNA is TGTGCCAGCAGTCCTGCGGGAGACAGCAATGAGCAGTTCTTC. Its protein is CASSPAGDSNEQFF.

The chain joins TRBV7-8 to TRBJ1-2; no definite D call. The CDR3 length is 14 residues. The germline gives CDR1 SGHVS, CDR2 FQNEAQ. The germline V and J ends were trimmed by 2 bases and 0 bases, with 7 bases remaining between them. CDR3 region: CASSLSGANYGYTF. DNA for the CDR3: TGTGCCAGCAGCTTAAGCGGGGCTAACTATGGCTACACCTTC.

The J gene is TRBJ2-2, the V gene TRBV27, with D possibly being TRBD2 (7 bases). The CDR3 length is 15 residues. Germline V gene data show CDR1 as MNHEY and CDR2 as SMNVEV (reference sequence). Trimming stripped 6 bases from V and 5 bases from J, with 16 bases between. CDR3 protein: CASRLQGGGTGELFF. CDR3 nucleotide sequence: TGTGCCAGCAGGCTACAGGGAGGGGGAACCGGGGAGCTGTTTTTT.

V usage is TRBV7-6 and J usage is TRBJ2-3; D may be TRBD1 (6 bases). The length of the CDR3 is 15 residues. Germline loops: CDR1 SGHVS, CDR2 FNYEAQ. Trimming cost V 5 bases and J 1 base, with 13 bases left between them. The CDR3 sequence: CASSPPAGGTDTQYF. The DNA for the CDR3 is TGTGCCAGCAGCCCCCCGGCAGGGGGCACAGATACGCAGTATTTT.

The chain is built from TRBV27 and TRBJ2-1, with D possibly being TRBD1 (6 bases). Deletions cut 6 bases from V and 0 bases from J, with 18 bases between. CDR3 length: 17 amino acids. Germline values: CDR1 MNHEY, CDR2 SMNVEV (reference sequence). In DNA form, the CDR3 reads TGTGCCAGCAGACGACGCAGGGGCCCCAGCTCCTACAATGAGCAGTTCTTC. Translated: CASRRRRGPSSYNEQFF.

The chain recombines TRBV2 with TRBJ1-1; the D is unclear. The germline gives CDR1 SNHLY, CDR2 FYNNEI. This CDR3 has 15 residues. The germline V and J ends were trimmed by 2 bases and 0 bases, with 10 bases remaining between them. DNA of the CDR3: TGTGCCAGCAGTGAACGTGTCGGGATGAACACTGAAGCTTTCTTT. This codes for CASSERVGMNTEAFF.

The chain links TRBV27 to TRBJ2-5, with a possible D match to TRBD2 (5 bases). The CDR3 contains 13 residues. The V end lost 6 bases, the J end lost 11 bases, and 19 bases lay between the germline ends. Germline V CDR1 and CDR2: MNHEY, SMNVEV (reference sequence). CDR3 in amino acids: CASRRDGPWEQYF. The CDR3 nucleotides are TGTGCCAGCAGAAGGGATGGGCCCTGGGAGCAGTACTTC.

This chain connects TRBV7-2 to TRBJ2-7, with unresolved D. CDR3 length equals 12 residues. The germline V gene encodes CDR1 SGHTA and CDR2 FQGNSA. Trimming pared 0 bases from V and 6 bases from J, leaving 6 bases between. The chain's CDR3 is CASSLALGEQYF. DNA of the CDR3: TGTGCCAGCAGCTTAGCCCTCGGCGAGCAGTACTTC.

The rearrangement links TRBV6-1 to TRBJ2-7; tentatively, D is TRBD1 (6 bases). CDR1 and CDR2 (germline): MNHNS, SASEGT. There are 13 residues in the CDR3. The V end was cut by 10 bases, the J end by 0 bases, with 13 bases between. CDR3 amino acids: CATSTGTSYEQYF. CDR3 bases: TGTGCCACTTCGACAGGAACCTCCTACGAGCAGTACTTC.

This chain links TRBV28 with TRBJ2-1; D is undetermined. The V gene lost 5 bases and the J gene lost 10 bases, with 15 bases spanning the gap. CDR3 length: 13 amino acids. Germline V gives CDR1 MDHEN, CDR2 SYDVKM. CDR3 DNA sequence: TGTGCCAGCAGTACCTTTGAGACTCGGGAGCAGTTCTTC. Residues: CASSTFETREQFF.

Note on this clone: Germline is not matched at one junction end, which may reflect a read error. The rearrangement links TRBV6-1 to TRBJ2-3, with 7 positions matching TRBD2. Germline V lookup: CDR1 MNHNS, CDR2 SASEGT. The CDR3 contains 16 residues. The CDR3 reads CASSEGGAGESDTQYF. The CDR3, as DNA: TGTGCCAGCAGCGAAGGTGGGGCGGGAGAGTCAGATACGCAGTATTTT.

V gene TRBV15 combines with J gene TRBJ2-5; possibly TRBD1 for D (5 bases). Germline CDR1 is LNHNV and CDR2 is YYDKDF (reference sequence). The CDR3 covers 17 residues. The V end was cut by 0 bases, the J end by 3 bases, with 17 bases between. The CDR3 loop is CATSRDQWGQEEETQYF. As DNA, the CDR3 is TGTGCCACCAGCAGAGACCAGTGGGGCCAGGAAGAAGAGACCCAGTACTTC. Combining the CDR3 with reference TRBV15 and TRBJ2-5 gives the whole variable domain DAMVIQNPRYQVTQFGKPVTLSCSQTLNHNVMYWYQQKSSQAPKLLFHYYDKDFNNEADTPDNFQSRRPNTSFCFLDIRSPGLGDTAMYLCATSRDQWGQEEETQYFGPGTRLLVL.